This T cell receptor beta chain appears in the sequencing data of a study of OX40 agonist ivuxolimab in advanced cancers. The data were produced by immunoSEQ multiplex PCR, yet TCRdb's version contains in-frame clones alone and is incomplete. The sample lists about 60,000 clones; 65% to 85% were seen once. Germline V gene data show CDR1 as LGHNA and CDR2 as YSLEER. Deletions cut 4 bases from V and 6 bases from J, with 12 bases between. The CDR3 is 13 residues long. This sample comprised CD4+ or CD8+ T cells sorted from blood, obtained in a trial of the OX40 agonist ivuxolimab. This TCR was recovered from an adult with an advanced solid tumor such as melanoma, head and neck, liver or kidney cancer. This rearrangement joins TRBV4-3 to TRBJ1-2, with TRBD1 as a possible D gene (5 bases). The CDR3 region has the DNA TGCGCCAGCAGCCCCCTGGGGGGTCATGGCTACACCTTC. Translated: CASSPLGGHGYTF.